This T cell receptor (beta chain) was retrieved from a study of CD8 T cells in Susac syndrome. Study-level points and caveats: The study's TCR sequencing and HLA analysis covered a relatively small number of individuals, and the study acknowledged this.

CDR3 length equals 17 residues. Germline values: CDR1 SGHRS, CDR2 YFSETQ. The ends were cut back, 0 bases at V and 5 bases at J, with 17 bases in the middle. In regard to this clonotype: Antigen: not known.

Reverse transcription used about 0.45 to 1 ug RNA and random hexamers. TCRdb re-called the immunoSEQ multiplex PCR reads through MiXCR, storing one row per CDR3 protein. Among 210,000 or so distinct CDR3 sequences listed, about 95% were seen once. J is TRBJ2-2 and V is TRBV5-1; D assignment may be TRBD1 or TRBD2 (5 bases each). The sequencing input was CD4+ T cells from PBMCs. This sequence was found in a human donor with Susac syndrome. The CDR3 DNA follows: TGCGCCAGCAGCTTGGAGGTGGACCCAGGGAGAACCGGGGAGCTGTTTTTT. Amino acids: CASSLEVDPGRTGELFF.